Sequencing of this T cell receptor (beta chain) was carried out in a study of human thymus T cells (TCRdb year 2020). For the study in its entirety: TCR alpha and beta repertoires from about eight infant thymus samples and a few related peripheral blood samples were characterized in the study. The cohort included a handful of male and a couple of female infants, with donor ages spanning 7 to 244 days.

Findings and caveats that apply to the study as a whole: On average, thymus samples yielded 810,000 or so unique TCRB clonotypes, whereas blood samples yielded some 92,000. Usage of V and J gene segments appeared to be biased in both the thymic and the peripheral blood repertoires.

Immunologically healthy infants undergoing open corrective cardiac surgery for congenital heart defects in Finland were used as donors. For four of the eight donors, a small about 0.45-1 mL aliquot of peripheral blood was collected during surgery. Instead of starting from a fixed cell number, genomic DNA extraction from blood samples used all available leukocytes. ACK lysis buffer was used to remove erythrocytes from the blood, and the remaining leukocytes were kept as pellets at -70 degrees C. Genomic DNA was extracted from frozen cell pellets with a QIAsymphony instrument. Concerning this clone: No cognate antigen has been identified for it. One end of the junction fails to match germline, which may point to a read error.

The immunoSEQ multiplex PCR assay was used to amplify the TCRB and TCRAD loci from a standardized quantity of quality-controlled genomic DNA. The amplicons spanned the V(D)J region and were long enough to cover the CDR3 and allow V and J genes to be identified. The commercial immunoSEQ service was used to sequence amplicons on an Illumina platform. The study's processing was this. Primer bias and sequencing errors were corrected using previously described methods, and TCRAD and TCRB definitions followed the IMGT database. Repertoires were analysed with immunoSEQ Analyzer 3.0 and VDJTools, covering basic statistics, V/J segment usage, diversity estimates, rarefaction and pairwise overlap. Diversity was estimated with Chao1, ChaoE, Efron-Thisted, Shannon and inverse Simpson indices, and also on datasets down-sampled to the smallest sample. Repertoire overlap was determined by strict matching of CDR3 nucleotide sequence, V gene and J gene, and Jaccard-based multidimensional scaling clustering was applied. Imported from immuneACCESS, the table was reduced by TCRdb to in-frame sequences with V and J called. These copies leave out some clones; in studies compared against another copy, an unresolved V gene accounts for under half, and the cause of the remainder is not known. From that table come the V and J calls and clone size; the DNA was used to work out D and trimming. The sample table shows fewer than 55,000 clones, and approximately 95% are seen once. Of the sample, about 0.13% is held by the ten largest clones.

From the germline V gene (reference sequence), CDR1 is SSHAT and CDR2 is FNYEAQ. The CDR3 covers 13 residues, taking in both the cysteine and the phenylalanine. CDR3 DNA is the only sequence kept; it has 39 bases, read in frame from the first base. Rearrangement joined TRBV7-7 to TRBJ2-3, and perhaps TRBD2 as D gene, on 5 matching bases. This clonotype was sampled from a boy younger than two with a congenital heart defect but otherwise immunologically healthy. The sequenced sample was blood. Here the CDR3 is given as CASSLALADTQYF. The DNA reads TGTGCTAGCAGCTTAGCGCTAGCAGATACGCAGTATTTT.